This is a list of T cell receptor beta chains from one sample in a study of blood T cell repertoires in COVID-19. Only in-frame clones appear in the TCRdb table, and some are missing; sequencing was by immunoSEQ multiplex PCR. Here the sample spans a few hundred thousand clones, about 83% being singletons. The sample was peripheral blood. These TCRs come from a woman aged 45-60 years with acute or convalescent COVID-19. CDR3s include the opening cysteine and the closing phenylalanine or tryptophan. A D gene is named only where the DNA matches it firmly. For some rows the clone size is stated as once, few or many, or as a class when expanded; others skip it.

j_gene,d_gene,abundance,v_gene,len,CDR3nt,CDR3aa
TRBJ1-2,TRBD1,few,TRBV6-2/TRBV6-3,13,TGTGCCAGCAACCCGACAGGGAACTATGGCTACACCTTC,CASNPTGNYGYTF
TRBJ1-2,-,-,TRBV20-1,11,TGCAGTGCTACAGGTAGCTATGGCTACACCTTC,CSATGSYGYTF
TRBJ1-3,-,few,TRBV6-2/TRBV6-3,15,TGTGCCAGCAGTTATACAGATGCTTCTGGAAACACCATATATTTT,CASSYTDASGNTIYF
TRBJ2-7,-,-,TRBV30,13,TGTGCCTGGAGTGAGCGCGTCTTGGACGAGCAGTACTTC,CAWSERVLDEQYF
TRBJ2-5,-,-,TRBV6-5,14,TGTGCCAGCAGGAGGGGACTTGACCAAGAGACCCAGTACTTC,CASRRGLDQETQYF
TRBJ2-2,TRBD1,-,TRBV7-2,18,TGTGCCAGCAGCTTACGAGTCGTAGGGACAGGGAACACCGGGGAGCTGTTTTTT,CASSLRVVGTGNTGELFF
TRBJ2-1,TRBD2,-,TRBV3-1/TRBV3-2,14,TGTGCCAGCAGCCTAGCGGCTAGCGGTGATGAGCAGTTCTTC,CASSLAASGDEQFF
TRBJ2-7,TRBD1,-,TRBV5-4,13,TGTGCCAGCAGCACCGGACAGGGATACGAGCAGTACTTC,CASSTGQGYEQYF
TRBJ2-7,-,-,TRBV11-3,13,TGTGCCAGCAGCTTTACTAGAGAAGGCGAGCAGTACTTC,CASSFTREGEQYF
TRBJ1-1,TRBD1,-,TRBV3-1/TRBV3-2,13,TGTGCCAGCAGCGGACAGGGCAACACTGAAGCTTTCTTT,CASSGQGNTEAFF
TRBJ2-3,-,-,TRBV2,15,TGTGCCAGCAGTGATCTAGGGGTAACTACAGATACGCAGTATTTT,CASSDLGVTTDTQYF